The rows below give T cell receptor beta chains drawn from one sample of a study of regulatory T cells in long-lasting Graves disease. TCRdb recomputed calls from the multiplex PCR reads with MiXCR, one row per CDR3 protein. The sample includes almost 350,000 distinct CDR3 sequences, less than 20% of them seen just once. Material: peripheral blood mononuclear cells (PBMCs), obtained when the disease was refractory, from a patient treated with antithyroid drugs. All receptors derive from a female donor with Graves disease. Each CDR3 is given with its conserved first and last residue. D genes are given only for firm matches. For some rows the clone size is stated as once, few or many, or as a class when expanded; others skip it.

V gene	J gene	clone size	D gene	CDR3 protein	CDR3 DNA
TRBV2	TRBJ2-3	many	TRBD2	CAGTSELDDTQYF	TGTGCCGGTACTAGCGAGCTGGACGATACGCAGTATTTT
TRBV7-2	TRBJ1-5	-	-	CASSLGIVGGNQPQHF	TGTGCCAGCAGCTTAGGGATTGTAGGGGGCAATCAGCCCCAGCATTTT
TRBV7-2	TRBJ2-7	-	-	CASSLGRGADEQYF	TGTGCCAGCAGCTTAGGGCGGGGAGCGGACGAGCAGTACTTC
TRBV7-2	TRBJ2-2	many	-	CASSLEVGELFF	TGTGCCAGCAGCTTAGAAGTCGGGGAGCTGTTTTTT
TRBV7-2	TRBJ2-3	-	TRBD2	CASRPLPLAGGSDTQYF	TGTGCCAGCAGACCCCTCCCCCTAGCGGGGGGAAGCGATACGCAGTATTTT
TRBV5-1	TRBJ2-4	many	-	CASSLEGGGWDIQYF	TGCGCCAGCAGCTTGGAAGGGGGAGGTTGGGACATTCAGTACTTC
TRBV2	TRBJ2-7	many	TRBD1	CASSPGTGRSYEQYF	TGTGCCAGCAGTCCCGGGACAGGGAGGTCCTACGAGCAGTACTTC
TRBV6-1	TRBJ2-5	many	-	CASSVTIRETQYF	TGTGCCAGCAGTGTAACTATCAGAGAGACCCAGTACTTC
TRBV7-9	TRBJ1-2	few	-	CASSFLTENYGYTF	TGTGCCAGCAGCTTCCTAACAGAGAACTATGGCTACACCTTC
TRBV30	TRBJ2-1	many	TRBD1	CAWRGRDSISYNEQFF	TGTGCCTGGAGGGGAAGGGACAGTATCTCCTACAATGAGCAGTTCTTC
TRBV11-2	TRBJ1-1	few	-	CASSSIIEYTEAFF	TGTGCCAGCAGCTCTATCATCGAATACACTGAAGCTTTCTTT
TRBV6-2/TRBV6-3	TRBJ1-2	-	TRBD1	CASSYFSGQVIYGYTF	TGTGCCAGCAGTTACTTCTCGGGACAGGTCATCTATGGCTACACCTTC